This T cell receptor (beta chain) stems from a study of pediatric ulcerative colitis. General study points: Some T cells in rectal biopsies may come from blood, especially with overt colitis. In rectum, acute severe colitis had expanded clones and less diversity.

Data came from immunoSEQ multiplex PCR; TCRdb stores just in-frame clones and leaves some out. This sample has 30,000 or so clones; roughly 77% occur once, and the top ten carry 1.1%. About this clone: Its matching antigen is unknown.

During colonoscopy, one to two rectal pinch biopsies were collected. Looked up from germline, CDR1 is DFQATT and CDR2 is SNEGSKA (reference sequence). The CDR3 consists of 11 residues. The V end lost 5 bases, the J end lost 5 bases, and 9 bases lay between the germline ends. The sequenced sample was gut tissue. The chain recombines TRBV20-1 with TRBJ1-1, with a possible D match to TRBD1 (5 bases). This clonotype originated in a boy between 10 and 17 years old with mild ulcerative colitis. The CDR3 here is CSAGGGTEAFF. Written as DNA, the CDR3 is TGCAGTGCTGGGGGTGGGACTGAAGCTTTCTTT.